This TCR beta chain came from a study of blood T cells in healthy people across ages. CDR3 length equals 21 residues. Germline loops: CDR1 LGHNA, CDR2 YSLEER. V was clipped by 0 bases and J by 5 bases, with 26 bases between them. Through a sample-barcoded 5' primer and a J-beta primer mix, a second PCR was run for roughly 7 to 11 cycles. One entry per CDR3 protein results from TCRdb running MiXCR on the 5' RACE reads. Counted here are roughly 800,000 distinct CDR3 sequences, roughly 25% occurring once; the ten biggest clones make up approximately 4%. In the case of this clonotype: Its antigen is unknown.

General study points: Older age coincided with a roughly linear decline in TCR beta diversity per million T cells. Both naive CD4+ cell counts and diversity were greater in long-lived donors than in aged donors.

The same sample was also used in a study of T cells of mothers and their children. That source notes: The whole RNA yield was converted to cDNA, around 1.4 ug per 15 ul. Researchers report slightly higher, though non-significant, overlap in related mother-child pairs than in unrelated pairs.

The rearrangement joins TRBV4-3 to TRBJ1-6; no clear D. The TCR comes from a boy aged 5-17 years in good health. The sequenced sample consisted of blood. CDR3 sequence: CASSQDYWVQSSGTDNSPLHF. CDR3 coding DNA: TGCGCCAGCAGCCAAGATTATTGGGTCCAGTCGAGTGGTACGGATAATTCACCCCTCCACTTT.